These 28 T cell receptor beta chains share one sample of origin, sequenced in a study of cytomegalovirus exposure and HLA in healthy donors. PCR was performed using 60 Vbeta and 13 Jbeta primers. The method was immunoSEQ multiplex PCR; TCRdb's version includes in-frame clones alone and lacks a portion of them. The table has roughly 120,000 clones, more than 60% seen once. The specimen was PBMCs. All receptors derive from a woman aged 40 to 49 in good health and CMV-seronegative.

This sequence joins TRBV5-1 and TRBJ2-5, with 10 bases identical to TRBD1. CDR3 length equals 14 residues. Trimming took 4 bases from V and 7 from J; bases not matched to a gene: 7. Germline V gene lookup returns CDR1 SGHRS and CDR2 YFSETQ. The CDR3 DNA reads TGCGCCAGCAGCAAGACAGGGGGCGGGATGACCCAGTACTTC. Encoded protein: CASSKTGGGMTQYF.

CDR3 coding DNA: TGTGCCAGCAGACCCCCTGCCTCGGGGGGGTCTAGGGAGCAGTACTTC. As protein: CASRPPASGGSREQYF. V gene TRBV6-6 combines with J gene TRBJ2-7; 8 nucleotides align to TRBD2. The V gene's germline CDR1 is MNHNY and CDR2 SVGAGI (reference sequence). With V trimmed by 6 bases and J by 7 bases, 17 bases remained unmatched. The length of the CDR3 is 16 residues.

V is TRBV12-5 and J is TRBJ1-3, with TRBD1 matching over 9 bases. The CDR3 covers 17 residues. J lost 7 bases, V lost 0 bases, and 10 bases had no gene match. CDR1 and CDR2 from the germline V gene are LGHNT and FRNRAP. The CDR3: CASGLVPGTGQWNTIYF. As DNA, the CDR3 is TGTGCTAGTGGTTTGGTACCCGGGACAGGGCAGTGGAACACCATATATTTT.

This chain links TRBV6-5 with TRBJ1-6, with TRBD1 as a possible D gene (5 bases). This CDR3 is 13 amino acids long. V shed 8 bases and J shed 5 bases, with 10 bases lying between them. CDR1 MNHEY and CDR2 SVGAGI come from the germline V gene. Here the CDR3 reads CASRDLNNSPLHF. In DNA, the CDR3 is TGTGCCAGCCGGGACTTAAATAATTCACCCCTCCACTTT.

This clone was seen more than once but under ten times. This chain joins TRBV11-3 and TRBJ2-7; D is possibly TRBD1 (5 bases). Trimming stripped 4 bases from V and 7 bases from J, with 11 bases between. CDR1 is SGHNT, CDR2 YENEEA, per germline. The CDR3 has 12 amino acids. As DNA, the CDR3 is TGTGCCAGCAGCTGGGGCGTCGGGGAGCAGTACTTC. Residues: CASSWGVGEQYF.

The DNA of the CDR3 is TGTGCCAGCAGCGTAGAGCCTAGCGGATTCACCGGGGAGCTGTTTTTT. It translates to CASSVEPSGFTGELFF. The rearrangement links TRBV9 to TRBJ2-2; 7 nucleotides align to TRBD2. This CDR3 has 16 amino acids. CDR1 and CDR2 from the germline V gene are SGDLS and YYNGEE. V trimming: 0 bases; J trimming: 4 bases; junction bases outside the gene matches: 6.

The chain joins TRBV7-2 to TRBJ2-3; 7 bases line up with TRBD2. This CDR3 has 17 amino acids. The V segment lost 1 base and the J segment 7 bases; nucleotides outside the gene matches: 14. Germline V gene lookup returns CDR1 SGHTA and CDR2 FQGNSA. The CDR3 coding sequence is TGTGCCAGCAGCTTAGTCTATCGGAGCGGGACCATCCATACGCAGTATTTT. Translated: CASSLVYRSGTIHTQYF.

The chain joins TRBV6-1 to TRBJ2-1, with 13 bases fitting TRBD2. The CDR3 consists of 18 residues. The germline gives CDR1 MNHNS, CDR2 SASEGT. J was trimmed by 10 bases and V by 0 bases; bases with no gene match: 12. Here the CDR3 DNA reads TGTGCCAGCAGTGAAGCCCCCTTAACTAGCGGGGGGGCACGGGAGCAGTTCTTC. Protein sequence: CASSEAPLTSGGAREQFF.

A note on this clone: The same CDR3 is also encoded by other DNA sequences in this sample. V and J are TRBV7-6 and TRBJ1-6; TRBD1 matches 10 bases. Germline V gene lookup returns CDR1 SGHVS and CDR2 FNYEAQ. The CDR3 loop spans 14 amino acids. Losses at the gene ends were 5 bases for V and 10 bases for J; bases not matched to a gene: 5. The CDR3 reads CASSRDRGDSPLHF. DNA of the CDR3: TGTGCCAGCAGCCGGGACAGGGGTGACTCACCCCTCCACTTT. Looking up the rest from reference TRBV7-6 and TRBJ1-6 gives the full variable domain: GAGVSQSPRYKVTKRGQDVALRCDPISGHVSLYWYRQALGQGPEFLTYFNYEAQQDKSGLPNDRFSAERPEGSISTLTIQRTEQRDSAMYRCASSRDRGDSPLHFGNGTRLTVT.

V is TRBV27 and J is TRBJ2-1, with TRBD1 matching over 9 bases. J lost 3 bases, V lost 2 bases, and 5 bases had no gene match. The length of the CDR3 is 16 residues. The germline V gene encodes CDR1 MNHEY and CDR2 SMNVEV (reference sequence). The CDR3: CASSLGRQGGYNEQFF. As DNA, the CDR3 is TGTGCCAGCAGTTTAGGGCGACAGGGGGGCTACAATGAGCAGTTCTTC.

The chain carries TRBV5-5 and TRBJ1-5, with 7 positions matching TRBD1. V lost 3 bases and J lost 4; bases outside the gene matches: 10. Germline V gene sequence: CDR1 SGHKS, CDR2 YYEKEE (reference sequence). The CDR3 is 16 amino acids. The CDR3 DNA sequence: TGTGCCAGCAGCTCCCAACAGGGGTGGGGTAATCAGCCCCAGCATTTT. Translating gives CASSSQQGWGNQPQHF.

This chain joins TRBV6-4 and TRBJ1-1; no clear D. The germline V gene has CDR1 MRHNA and CDR2 SNTAGT. Trimming shortened V by 5 bases and J by 1 base, and 8 bases separated the two germline ends. This CDR3 spans 13 amino acids. Written as DNA, the CDR3 is TGTGCCAGCAGTTCGCGGGGGAACACTGAAGCTTTCTTT. Translated, it gives CASSSRGNTEAFF.

This clone was detected only once. The rearrangement links TRBV4-3 to TRBJ1-6; D might be TRBD1 (6 bases). The CDR3 is 15 amino acids. Germline V gene sequence: CDR1 LGHNA, CDR2 YSLEER. V was clipped by 0 bases and J by 5 bases, with 8 bases between them. CDR3 amino acids: CASSQDHRDNSPLHF. The CDR3 coding sequence is TGCGCCAGCAGCCAAGATCACAGGGATAATTCACCCCTCCACTTT.

V is TRBV6-5 and J is TRBJ2-5; possibly TRBD2 for D (6 bases). The CDR3 consists of 15 residues. Trimming removed 2 bases at V and 5 bases at J, with 15 bases between. Germline V gene sequence: CDR1 MNHEY, CDR2 SVGAGI. The CDR3 DNA reads as TGTGCCAGCAGTTACGATGGGACTCGTCGGGAGACCCAGTACTTC. Protein sequence: CASSYDGTRRETQYF.

V usage is TRBV6-5 and J usage is TRBJ2-7, with a tentative D call TRBD2 (7 bases). V was trimmed by 0 bases and J by 3 bases, leaving 15 bases between them. The V gene's germline CDR1 is MNHEY and CDR2 SVGAGI. The CDR3 runs 16 residues. CDR3 coding DNA: TGTGCCAGCAGTTACTCGGGGGGGGGCGGGGGCTACGAGCAGTACTTC. Residues: CASSYSGGGGGYEQYF.

This chain uses TRBV7-2 with TRBJ2-1; 11 positions agree with TRBD2. This CDR3 has 15 residues. The germline gives CDR1 SGHTA, CDR2 FQGNSA. Trimming took 2 bases from V and 5 from J; bases not matched to a gene: 2. DNA for the CDR3: TGTGCCAGCAGCTTAACTAGCGGGAGTCACAATGAGCAGTTCTTC. This sequence encodes CASSLTSGSHNEQFF.

The rearrangement uses TRBV5-1 and TRBJ2-1; D might be TRBD1 (7 bases). Germline V gives CDR1 SGHRS, CDR2 YFSETQ. Trimming shortened V by 4 bases and J by 0 bases, and 14 bases separated the two germline ends. The CDR3 runs 16 residues. This CDR3 is CASSRRDSSSYNEQFF. The CDR3, as DNA: TGCGCCAGCAGCAGGAGGGACAGCAGCTCCTACAATGAGCAGTTCTTC.

This chain links TRBV7-3 with TRBJ2-5, with TRBD2 identical over 8 bases. The CDR3 sequence is 13 residues long. Germline CDR1 is SGHTA and CDR2 is FQGTGA. V was pared by 2 bases and J by 4 bases, with 0 bases of the junction left unmatched. The CDR3 loop is CASSLAGGETQYF. Here the CDR3 DNA reads TGTGCCAGCAGCTTAGCGGGAGGAGAGACCCAGTACTTC.

V usage is TRBV28 and J usage is TRBJ1-3; D unclear. V lost 2 bases, J lost 4 bases, and 9 bases lay in between. In germline, CDR1 is MDHEN, CDR2 SYDVKM. CDR3 length: 14 amino acids. CDR3 coding DNA: TGTGCCAGCAGTTTAAGTCCCAGAGGAAACACCATATATTTT. Protein product: CASSLSPRGNTIYF.

The chain couples TRBV6-4 to TRBJ1-1; 8 positions match TRBD1. The CDR3 extends over 15 amino acids. V dropped 5 bases and J dropped 1; count of bases not matched to a gene: 6. The germline V gene has CDR1 MRHNA and CDR2 SNTAGT. The CDR3: CASSPGGGRNTEAFF. In nucleotides, the CDR3 is TGTGCCAGCAGTCCAGGGGGCGGTAGGAACACTGAAGCTTTCTTT.

The chain combines TRBV18 with TRBJ1-2, with TRBD1 identical over 10 bases. The trim removed 0 bases at V and 8 bases at J, leaving 6 bases unmatched. The CDR3 contains 15 residues. CDR1 and CDR2 (germline): KGHSH, LQKENI. The CDR3 bases are TGTGCCAGCTCACCACCGGGACAGGGGATGAGGGGCTACACCTTC. This encodes CASSPPGQGMRGYTF.

The chain couples TRBV5-5 to TRBJ1-4; 7 nucleotides line up with TRBD1. CDR3 length: 15 amino acids. Germline CDR1 and CDR2: SGHKS and YYEKEE (reference sequence). Losses at the gene ends were 4 bases for V and 0 bases for J; bases not matched to a gene: 3. CDR3 region: CASSRQGATNEKLFF. The DNA for the CDR3 is TGTGCCAGCAGCCGTCAGGGGGCAACTAATGAAAAACTGTTTTTT.

This clone was seen only a few times. V and J are TRBV2 and TRBJ2-1; maybe TRBD2 (6 bases). Trimming left V 5 bases short and J 4 bases short, with 18 bases between. The CDR3 has 16 residues. CDR1 and CDR2 from the germline V gene are SNHLY and FYNNEI. This chain's CDR3 is CASSKEGTFRYNEQFF. Written as DNA, the CDR3 is TGTGCCAGCAGTAAAGAAGGGACTTTTCGTTACAATGAGCAGTTCTTC.

In this sample, this clone turned up once. This sequence joins TRBV19 and TRBJ2-1, with 15 bases that match TRBD2. The CDR3 contains 16 residues. In germline, CDR1 is LNHDA, CDR2 SQIVND (reference sequence). V dropped 3 bases and J dropped 7; count of bases not matched to a gene: 4. CDR3 sequence reads: CASSIFGLAGGNEQFF. The CDR3 DNA is TGTGCCAGTAGTATTTTCGGACTAGCGGGAGGGAATGAGCAGTTCTTC. Based on the CDR3 plus reference TRBV19 and TRBJ2-1, the full variable domain is DGGITQSPKYLFRKEGQNVTLSCEQNLNHDAMYWYRQDPGQGLRLIYYSQIVNDFQKGDIAEGYSVSREKKESFPLTVTSAQKNPTAFYLCASSIFGLAGGNEQFFGPGTRLTVL.

The V and J genes are TRBV6-4 and TRBJ2-7; tentative D call: TRBD1 (7 bases). Germline CDR1 and CDR2: MRHNA and SNTAGT. The CDR3 is made up of 13 amino acids. CDR3 coding DNA: TGTGTCCCCCACGAGGGACAGAACTCCGGGGGGTACTTC. Protein sequence: CVPHEGQNSGGYF.

This chain links TRBV20-1 with TRBJ1-5, with TRBD1 as a possible D gene (5 bases). CDR3 size: 11 residues. CDR1 and CDR2 (germline): DFQATT, SNEGSKA (reference sequence). The CDR3 DNA reads as TGCAGCACAGGAGACGATCAGCCCCAGCATTTT. It codes for CSTGDDQPQHF.

The count of this clone is one. V gene TRBV5-6 combines with J gene TRBJ2-5, with 7 bases matching TRBD1. The CDR3 extends over 13 amino acids. Germline trimming cut 4 bases from V and 5 bases from J; bases unmatched to any gene: 5. CDR1 SGHDT and CDR2 YYEEEE come from the germline V gene. The CDR3 protein is CASSQQGRETQYF. The CDR3 DNA sequence: TGTGCCAGCAGCCAACAGGGGCGGGAGACCCAGTACTTC.

The chain combines TRBV2 with TRBJ1-2; 10 positions match TRBD1. The V segment lost 6 bases and the J segment 4 bases; nucleotides outside the gene matches: 11. This CDR3 is built from 16 residues. Germline V gene sequence: CDR1 SNHLY, CDR2 FYNNEI. This chain's CDR3 is CASRAQDRGLSYGYTF. The CDR3 nucleotides are TGTGCCAGCAGAGCGCAGGACAGGGGGTTGTCCTATGGCTACACCTTC.